What follows is one T cell receptor beta chain and its context. Its specificity is not known. This CDR3 contains 17 residues. Trimming at V came to 3 bases and at J to 6 bases, leaving 14 bases not matched to a gene. CDR1 is LGHDT and CDR2 is YNNKEL in the germline V gene (reference sequence). This sample was taken from a study of T cell repertoires in cytomegalovirus infection. Overall study: Public TCR beta signature analysis indicated the presence of both CMV infection and matching HLA type. Study-wide findings and caveats: People with CMV and the relevant HLA were identified by cumulative public TCR beta family frequency. Clonotype analysis showed dominance of the ex vivo response by HLA-C-restricted CMV-specific TCR beta clonotypes.

TCRdb independently ran MiXCR on the reads; one entry per CDR3 protein. The repertoire holds about 530,000 distinct CDR3 sequences, with more than 20% as singletons. Sequenced material: PBMCs. This TCR came from a human donor in good health (CMV status not recorded). Some clones in this sample may be carry-over from other donors' samples. The chain is built from TRBV3-1 and TRBJ2-1; 7 nucleotides agree with TRBD1. Here the CDR3 DNA reads TGTGCCAGCAGCCAGCCTAGAAAAGACAGGGCGGGCAATGAGCAGTTCTTC. Translating it yields CASSQPRKDRAGNEQFF.